These 2 T cell receptor beta chains share one sample of origin, sequenced in a study of blood T cell repertoires in COVID-19. The protocol was immunoSEQ multiplex PCR, while the TCRdb copy is restricted to in-frame clones and leaves out a portion. The sample carries some 100,000 clones, approximately 91% recorded once. The sample taken for sequencing was peripheral blood. The origin of the receptors is a woman in her sixties with acute or convalescent COVID-19.

On this clone itself: A read error may account for a junction end that differs from germline. The J gene is TRBJ2-1, the V gene TRBV5-1; TRBD2 matches 16 bases. Germline lookup yields CDR1 SGHRS and CDR2 YFSETQ. The CDR3 is 19 amino acids. CDR3 loop: CASSLLGLAGGITYDEQFF. CDR3 in DNA: TGCGCCAGCAGCCTGCTGGGACTAGCGGGAGGGATAACCTACGATGAGCAGTTCTTC.

This clone appeared once. The chain carries TRBV5-4 and TRBJ2-3, with TRBD2 matching 7 bases. The CDR3 sequence is 14 residues long. The V segment lost 0 bases and the J segment 9 bases; nucleotides outside the gene matches: 7. The V gene's germline CDR1 is SGHNT and CDR2 YYREEE (reference sequence). CDR3 region: CASSLAGTTSTQYF. The CDR3 DNA sequence: TGTGCCAGCAGCTTGGCCGGGACTACTAGCACGCAGTATTTT.